This T cell receptor beta chain was retrieved from a study of shared clonotypes between healthy human individuals (dated by TCRdb to 2018 to 2021). With respect to the entire study: A couple of women and a few men aged 18 to 49 years were included in the cohort. To increase sequencing depth and limit assay-specific biases, different laboratories used diverse techniques to prepare libraries and sequence TCR repertoires. For each donor, three plates each were used for CD4 naive and CD4 memory, two plates were used for CD8 naive, and one plate was used for CD8 memory. The study deeply sequenced blood TCR repertoires of about 5 healthy adults to estimate repertoire size and the extent of clonotype sharing between individuals. Per donor, leukapheresis produced somewhere between about 0.9 and 10 billion PBMCs.

Healthy HIV-negative adults with no recently reported acute infections or vaccinations were included as donors. Every donor was a Caucasian adult living in Nashville, Tennessee, USA. CD4+ T cells were enriched by magnetic negative selection, after which naive cells were positively selected on CD45RA and the negative fraction was taken as the memory subset. Blood was collected by leukapheresis, and PBMCs were isolated by Ficoll-Histopaque density gradient centrifugation and then cryopreserved in liquid nitrogen vapor phase. Analytical flow cytometry was used to check the purity and quantity of each magnetically sorted T cell population. Genomic DNA was isolated from every sorted fraction and measured by UV absorbance on a Nanodrop 2000c. Comments on this clone: Which antigen it targets is not known. Per-base quality was not reported, and no clone a single base away is much larger than it.

CDR1 SGHRS and CDR2 YFSETQ were looked up in the germline V gene. V is clipped by 3 bases and J by 7 bases, and the sequence between their germline boundaries is 14 bases long. The CDR3 measures 13 amino acids from cysteine to phenylalanine. The CDR3 DNA has 39 bases and is translated from base 1. General conclusions and limits of the study: When a handful of donors were compared, the shared fraction of clonotypes was around 5% for naive CD4, about 4% for naive CD8, 2% to 2.5% for memory CD4, and 0.35% to 0.4% for memory CD8. Based on pairwise subsampling, the degree of clonotype sharing among donors was expected to be affected by sequencing depth. The small number of donors limited the genetic and exposure-history diversity represented. Even with the large sequencing depth, rarefaction of the sorted-subset datasets indicated that sequencing was incomplete. Sampling was restricted to blood, and TCR repertoires in tissues likely differ from the TCR repertoires found in blood. Clonotypes shared by all four sorted-subset donors showed higher generation probabilities than non-shared clonotypes. Estimated clonotype richness was generally larger for naive than for memory subsets.

Using the deep immunoSEQ assay, TCR CDR3 regions were amplified from genomic DNA by multiplex PCR. Genomic DNA extracted from each cell subset was distributed evenly over all wells of several immunoSEQ 96-well plates, and each plate served as one replicate. For sorted subsets, about 200 ng genomic DNA, equal to 30,000 to 35,000 T cell genomes, was loaded into each replicate PCR. Purified libraries were measured with a Qubit 3.0 fluorometer, size-checked on a Bioanalyzer 2100, and measured again with the KAPA Library Quantification kit. Each immunoSEQ 96-well plate was sequenced on its own single-read 150-cycle Illumina NextSeq 550 flow cell. For the original study's pipeline: Because only junctional sequences without quality scores were contained in the immunoSEQ output, filtering matching that applied to full-length reads could not be performed. Sequences were annotated with PyIR, a Python wrapper for IgBLAST v1.9, using IMGT germline references to assign V/J genes and CDR3. Reads were removed for weak V/J assignments (E-value above 1e-6), missing CDR3, stop codons, out-of-frame junctions, or ambiguous translated residues. V3J clonotypes were defined as sequences sharing the same inferred V gene, J gene, and CDR3 amino acid sequence. The percentage overlap between two repertoires was calculated by dividing the number of shared unique clonotypes by the size of the smaller repertoire. Repertoire richness was assessed with RTK rarefaction, the Chao1 estimator, and Recon v2.1 estimates of unobserved clonotypes. Generation probabilities were computed with OLGA for all TCRbeta clonotypes obtained by the gDNA method from several donors. The table comes from immuneACCESS by way of TCRdb, which keeps in-frame sequences with V and J called. Part of the clones is missing from these tables; in studies checked, under half for an unresolved V gene and the rest for unknown reasons. V, J and clone size reflect that table, while D and trimming were determined from the DNA. The sample contains over a million clones, over 95% of them found a single time. Approximately 1.2% of the sample comes from the top ten.

This sequence originates from a man aged 30-40 years in good health. Input material: naive CD4+ T cells sorted from blood. The cell subset or site label of this sample denotes: CD45RA+ positively selected. The receptor chain draws on TRBV5-1 and TRBJ2-7; the D gene remains uncertain. Here is the DNA: TGCGCCAGCAGCTCTGAATTGGGTTTAGAGCAGTACTTC. Its amino acids are CASSSELGLEQYF.